The rows below give T cell receptor beta chains drawn from one sample of a study of shared clonotypes between healthy human individuals. Some clones are missing from TCRdb's copy, which holds only in-frame ones; the method was immunoSEQ multiplex PCR. Here the sample spans over 2 million clones, approximately 90% being singletons. The specimen sequenced was naive CD4+ T cells from PBMCs. These receptors all come from a man younger than 30 in good health. Some clones in this sample may be carry-over from other donors' samples. The CDR3 runs from the conserved cysteine through the conserved F or W. A D gene is named only where the DNA matches it firmly. Rows give clone size only sometimes, using once, few, many, or a class for an expanded clone.

j_call | clone_size | d_call | v_call | cdr3_aa | cdr3_nt
TRBJ2-2 | - | - | TRBV6-5 | CASSYAGTYTGELFF | TGTGCCAGCAGTTACGCCGGGACTTACACCGGGGAGCTGTTTTTT
TRBJ1-5 | - | - | TRBV27 | CASSLSSGTNQPQHF | TGTGCCAGCAGTTTATCGTCCGGGACTAATCAGCCCCAGCATTTT
TRBJ2-2 | - | - | TRBV6-6 | CASSSRSTGELFF | TGTGCCAGCAGTTCCCGGTCCACCGGGGAGCTGTTTTTT
TRBJ2-1 | - | TRBD2 | TRBV7-6 | CASSLDLASGALFEQFF | TGTGCCAGCAGCTTAGATTTGGCTAGCGGGGCCTTGTTTGAGCAGTTCTTC
TRBJ1-1 | - | - | TRBV7-2 | CASSLAKGIEAFF | TGTGCCAGCAGCTTAGCGAAGGGGATAGAAGCTTTCTTT
TRBJ2-6 | - | - | TRBV6-4 | CASSVQFSGANVLTF | TGTGCCAGCAGCGTACAGTTCTCTGGGGCCAACGTCCTGACTTTC
TRBJ2-2 | - | - | TRBV10-3 | CAIRGSALEAGELFF | TGTGCCATCAGGGGTAGCGCGCTGGAAGCCGGGGAGCTGTTTTTT
TRBJ2-7 | - | TRBD2 | TRBV25-1 | CASSDSLGGRREQYF | TGTGCCAGCAGTGATTCTCTCGGCGGGAGGCGGGAGCAGTACTTC
TRBJ2-7 | - | - | TRBV5-1 | CASSLAGTFYEQYF | TGCGCCAGCAGCTTGGCAGGGACCTTCTACGAGCAGTACTTC
TRBJ2-1 | - | TRBD1 | TRBV11-2 | CASSSTGNAEREQFF | TGTGCCAGCAGCTCGACAGGGAACGCCGAACGGGAGCAGTTCTTC
TRBJ2-1 | - | - | TRBV28 | CASSPPTKVEQFF | TGTGCCAGCAGTCCACCTACAAAGGTTGAGCAGTTCTTC
TRBJ2-5 | - | TRBD2 | TRBV10-3 | CAIRTGGQETQYF | TGTGCCATCAGGACGGGAGGCCAAGAGACCCAGTACTTC
TRBJ2-5 | - | - | TRBV28 | CASSLRRMETQYF | TGTGCCAGCAGTTTGCGACGGATGGAGACCCAGTACTTC
TRBJ1-1 | - | - | TRBV27 | CASSSWGGSSTEAFF | TGTGCCAGCAGTTCCTGGGGGGGATCGAGCACTGAAGCTTTCTTT
TRBJ2-1 | - | TRBD1 | TRBV7-6 | CASSLLDRGNEQFF | TGTGCCAGCAGCTTGCTGGACAGGGGGAATGAGCAGTTCTTC
TRBJ1-1 | - | - | TRBV14 | CASSTRRYLLPLDTEAFF | TGTGCCAGCAGCACGAGACGGTATCTCCTACCCCTGGACACTGAAGCTTTCTTT
TRBJ2-1 | - | TRBD2 | TRBV7-3 | CASSTTGTSVNNEQFF | TGTGCCAGCAGCACAACCGGGACTAGCGTCAACAATGAGCAGTTCTTC
TRBJ1-2 | - | TRBD1 | TRBV5-4 | CASSLDRGSHYGYTF | TGTGCCAGCAGCTTAGACAGGGGGAGCCACTATGGCTACACCTTC
TRBJ1-1 | - | TRBD1 | TRBV4-1 | CASSQPPQGRTEAFF | TGCGCCAGCAGCCAACCACCACAGGGGAGGACTGAAGCTTTCTTT
TRBJ1-1 | - | - | TRBV5-1 | CASSSGRVIEAFF | TGCGCCAGCAGCTCGGGACGGGTGATTGAAGCTTTCTTT
TRBJ2-1 | once | - | TRBV2 | CASSESSREQFF | TGTGCCAGCAGTGAATCGTCGAGAGAGCAGTTCTTC
TRBJ1-1 | once | - | TRBV27 | CASSFRPNAEAFF | TGTGCCAGCAGTTTCCGCCCGAACGCTGAAGCTTTCTTT
TRBJ2-7 | - | - | TRBV5-5 | CASSIARSEQYF | TGTGCCAGCAGCATTGCCCGTTCCGAGCAGTACTTC
TRBJ2-2 | - | - | TRBV28 | CASSLRPNTGELFF | TGTGCCAGCAGTTTACGCCCCAACACCGGGGAGCTGTTTTTT
TRBJ2-2 | once | - | TRBV5-1 | CASSLAVSDTGELFF | TGCGCCAGCAGCTTGGCCGTTAGTGACACCGGGGAGCTGTTTTTT
TRBJ2-3 | - | TRBD2 | TRBV4-3 | CASSPPGLAVTDRLNTQYF | TGCGCCAGCAGCCCACCGGGACTAGCGGTAACCGATCGACTGAATACGCAGTATTTT
TRBJ2-3 | - | TRBD2 | TRBV9 | CASSVLAGGTDTQYF | TGTGCCAGCAGCGTACTGGCGGGGGGCACAGATACGCAGTATTTT
TRBJ2-7 | - | TRBD2 | TRBV18 | CASSQGLAGDLQYF | TGTGCCAGCTCACAGGGACTAGCGGGAGACCTGCAGTACTTC
TRBJ1-3 | - | TRBD1 | TRBV5-1 | CASSTQGTGGLSGNTIYF | TGCGCCAGCAGCACACAAGGGACAGGGGGCCTCTCTGGAAACACCATATATTTT
TRBJ1-5 | - | TRBD1 | TRBV28 | CASRAPAGTGQPQHF | TGTGCCAGCAGAGCACCGGCAGGGACAGGTCAGCCCCAGCATTTT
TRBJ2-3 | - | - | TRBV19 | CASSQIRDTQYF | TGTGCCAGTAGTCAGATCCGGGATACGCAGTATTTT
TRBJ2-3 | - | - | TRBV28 | CASSFLEDTQYF | TGTGCCAGCAGTTTCTTAGAAGATACGCAGTATTTT
TRBJ1-1 | few | - | TRBV28 | CASSGPGMNTEAFF | TGTGCCAGCAGTGGCCCGGGCATGAACACTGAAGCTTTCTTT
TRBJ2-7 | once | TRBD2 | TRBV5-4 | CASSPSRGLAFEQYF | TGTGCCAGCAGCCCTTCCCGCGGACTAGCGTTTGAGCAGTACTTC
TRBJ2-7 | once | - | TRBV7-6 | CASSGGHLPGVYEQYF | TGTGCCAGCAGCGGAGGACACTTACCGGGGGTCTACGAGCAGTACTTC
TRBJ1-5 | - | - | TRBV6-5 | CASSGDDQPQHF | TGTGCCAGCAGTGGCGACGATCAGCCCCAGCATTTT
TRBJ2-2 | - | - | TRBV5-5 | CASSVGTANTGELFF | TGTGCCAGCAGCGTCGGGACGGCGAACACCGGGGAGCTGTTTTTT
TRBJ1-4 | - | - | TRBV6-5 | CASSLTGTINEKLFF | TGTGCCAGCAGCCTCACCGGGACCATTAATGAAAAACTGTTTTTT
TRBJ2-7 | once | - | TRBV14 | CASSQGRLSSYEQYF | TGTGCCAGCAGCCAGGGACGGTTGAGCTCCTACGAGCAGTACTTC
TRBJ1-4 | - | - | TRBV9 | CASSVLGQPTNEKLFF | TGTGCCAGCAGCGTTCTCGGACAGCCAACTAATGAAAAACTGTTTTTT
TRBJ2-1 | - | - | TRBV5-4 | CASSLWSGDNEQFF | TGTGCCAGCAGCTTGTGGTCCGGAGACAATGAGCAGTTCTTC
TRBJ1-2 | once | - | TRBV2 | CASSGDQRGYTF | TGTGCCAGCAGTGGGGACCAGAGAGGCTACACCTTC
TRBJ1-3 | - | - | TRBV6-6 | CASSYSREARQNTIYF | TGTGCCAGCAGTTACTCGAGGGAAGCTCGCCAAAACACCATATATTTT
TRBJ2-2 | - | - | TRBV2 | CASSEQAGTGELFF | TGTGCCAGCAGTGAACAGGCGGGCACCGGGGAGCTGTTTTTT
TRBJ2-5 | - | - | TRBV4-3 | CASSQDPGAGETQYF | TGCGCCAGCAGCCAAGATCCGGGGGCCGGGGAGACCCAGTACTTC
TRBJ2-3 | once | - | TRBV28 | CASSISGIGSTDTQYF | TGTGCCAGCAGTATTTCCGGGATAGGGAGCACAGATACGCAGTATTTT
TRBJ2-7 | - | - | TRBV6-1 | CASSEGLPYEQYF | TGTGCCAGCAGTGAGGGACTCCCCTACGAGCAGTACTTC
TRBJ2-1 | - | - | TRBV7-3 | CASSLKRLGETGQFF | TGTGCCAGCAGCTTAAAGAGATTAGGAGAAACCGGGCAGTTCTTC
TRBJ1-4 | - | TRBD1 | TRBV6-5 | CASRGTGREKLFF | TGTGCCAGCAGAGGGACAGGGCGTGAAAAACTGTTTTTT
TRBJ2-3 | - | TRBD2 | TRBV9 | CASSVSTGRADTQYF | TGTGCCAGCAGCGTTTCGACCGGGAGGGCAGATACGCAGTATTTT
TRBJ2-1 | - | - | TRBV11-2 | CASSLARGGGRLLFEQFF | TGTGCCAGCAGCTTAGCCCGCGGGGGCGGGAGACTACTTTTTGAGCAGTTCTTC
TRBJ2-1 | - | - | TRBV9 | CASSTAGTPNNEQFF | TGTGCCAGCAGCACAGCCGGGACACCTAACAATGAGCAGTTCTTC
TRBJ1-1 | - | - | TRBV7-9 | CASSRGTEAFF | TGTGCCAGCAGTCGGGGGACTGAAGCTTTCTTT
TRBJ2-2 | - | - | TRBV19 | CASNYGAGTGELFF | TGTGCCAGTAATTACGGGGCCGGCACCGGGGAGCTGTTTTTT
TRBJ2-2 | - | TRBD1 | TRBV6-6 | CASSRTGIYTGELFF | TGTGCCAGCAGTCGGACAGGGATCTACACCGGGGAGCTGTTTTTT